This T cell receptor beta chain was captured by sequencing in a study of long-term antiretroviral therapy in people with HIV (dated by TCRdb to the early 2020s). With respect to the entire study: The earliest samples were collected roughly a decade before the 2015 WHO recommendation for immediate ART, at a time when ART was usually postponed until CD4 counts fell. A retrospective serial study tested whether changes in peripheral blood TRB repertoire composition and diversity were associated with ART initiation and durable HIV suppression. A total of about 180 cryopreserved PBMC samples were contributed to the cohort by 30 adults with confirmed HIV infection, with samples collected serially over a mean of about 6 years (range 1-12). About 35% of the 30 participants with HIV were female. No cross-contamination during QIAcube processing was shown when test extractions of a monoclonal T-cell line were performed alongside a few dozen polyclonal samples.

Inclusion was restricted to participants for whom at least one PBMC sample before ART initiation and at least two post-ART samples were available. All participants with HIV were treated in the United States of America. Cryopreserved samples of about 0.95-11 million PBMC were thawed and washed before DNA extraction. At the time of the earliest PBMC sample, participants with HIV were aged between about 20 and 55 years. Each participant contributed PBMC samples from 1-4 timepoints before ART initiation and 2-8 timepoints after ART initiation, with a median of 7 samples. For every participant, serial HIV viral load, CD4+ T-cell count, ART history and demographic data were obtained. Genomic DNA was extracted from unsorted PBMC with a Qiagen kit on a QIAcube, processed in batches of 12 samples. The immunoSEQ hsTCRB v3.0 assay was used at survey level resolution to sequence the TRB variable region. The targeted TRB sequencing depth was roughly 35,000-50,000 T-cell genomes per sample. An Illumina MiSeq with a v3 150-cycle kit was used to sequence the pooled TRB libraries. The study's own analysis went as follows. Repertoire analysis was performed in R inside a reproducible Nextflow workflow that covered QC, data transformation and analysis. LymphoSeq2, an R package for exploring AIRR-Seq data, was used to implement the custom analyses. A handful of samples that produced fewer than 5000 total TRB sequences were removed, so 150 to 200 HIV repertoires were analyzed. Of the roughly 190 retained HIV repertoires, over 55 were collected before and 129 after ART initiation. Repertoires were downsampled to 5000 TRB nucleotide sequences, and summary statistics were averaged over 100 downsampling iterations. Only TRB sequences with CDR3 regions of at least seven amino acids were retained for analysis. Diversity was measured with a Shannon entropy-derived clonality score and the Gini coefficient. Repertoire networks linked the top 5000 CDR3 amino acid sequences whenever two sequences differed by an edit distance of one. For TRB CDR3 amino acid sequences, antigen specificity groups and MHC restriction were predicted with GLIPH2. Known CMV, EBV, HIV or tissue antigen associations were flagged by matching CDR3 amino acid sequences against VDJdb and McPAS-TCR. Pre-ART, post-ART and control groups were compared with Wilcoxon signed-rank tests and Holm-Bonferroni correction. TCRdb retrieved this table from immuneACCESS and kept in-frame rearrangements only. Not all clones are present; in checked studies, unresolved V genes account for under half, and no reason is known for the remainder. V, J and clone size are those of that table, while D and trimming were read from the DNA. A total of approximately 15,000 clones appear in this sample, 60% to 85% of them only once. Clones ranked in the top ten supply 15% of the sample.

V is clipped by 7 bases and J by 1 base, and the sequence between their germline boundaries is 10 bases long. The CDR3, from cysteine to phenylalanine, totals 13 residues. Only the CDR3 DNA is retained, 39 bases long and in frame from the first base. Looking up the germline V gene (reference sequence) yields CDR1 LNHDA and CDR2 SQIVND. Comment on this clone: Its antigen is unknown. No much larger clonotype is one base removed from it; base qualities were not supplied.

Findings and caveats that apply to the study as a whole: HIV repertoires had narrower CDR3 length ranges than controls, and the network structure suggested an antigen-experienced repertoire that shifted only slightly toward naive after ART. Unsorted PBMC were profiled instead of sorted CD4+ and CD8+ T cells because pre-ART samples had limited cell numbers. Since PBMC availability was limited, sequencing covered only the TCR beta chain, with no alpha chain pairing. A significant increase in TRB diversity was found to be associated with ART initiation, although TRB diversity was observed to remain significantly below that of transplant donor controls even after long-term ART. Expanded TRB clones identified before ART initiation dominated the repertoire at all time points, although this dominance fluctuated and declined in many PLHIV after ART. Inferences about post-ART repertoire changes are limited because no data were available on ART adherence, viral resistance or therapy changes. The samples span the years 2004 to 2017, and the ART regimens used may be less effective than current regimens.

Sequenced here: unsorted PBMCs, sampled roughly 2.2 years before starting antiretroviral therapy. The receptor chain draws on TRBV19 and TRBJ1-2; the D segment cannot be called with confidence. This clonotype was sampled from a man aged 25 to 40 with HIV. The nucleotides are TGTGCCAGTACCCTGGCCGGTAACTATGGCTACACCTTC. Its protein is CASTLAGNYGYTF.